The 10 T cell receptor beta chains presented below share a single source sample, sequenced in a study of OX40 agonist ivuxolimab in advanced cancers. The method was immunoSEQ multiplex PCR; TCRdb's version includes in-frame clones alone and lacks a portion of them. The sample has about 150,000 clones, 94% seen once; the top ten hold about 0.3%. This material consisted of CD4+ or CD8+ T cells sorted from blood, taken in a trial of the OX40 agonist ivuxolimab. Source of these receptors: an adult with an advanced solid tumor such as melanoma, head and neck, liver or kidney cancer.

The gene calls are TRBV29-1 and TRBJ2-5; D is perhaps TRBD1 (6 bases). CDR1 and CDR2 from the germline V gene are SQVTM and ANQGSEA. The CDR3 has 13 amino acids. V was clipped by 2 bases and J by 4 bases, with 11 bases between them. CDR3 sequence reads: CSVESGRGETQYF. In DNA, the CDR3 is TGCAGCGTTGAAAGCGGCAGGGGAGAGACCCAGTACTTC.

In DNA, the CDR3 is TGTGCCAGCAGTCAAGGGGCGCCGGGGGAGCAGTACTTC. Protein sequence: CASSQGAPGEQYF. The chain combines TRBV6-1 with TRBJ2-7, with D perhaps matching TRBD1 or TRBD2 (5 bases each). In germline, CDR1 is MNHNS, CDR2 SASEGT. Trimming removed 5 bases at V and 7 bases at J, with 15 bases between. The CDR3 contains 13 residues.

CDR3 coding DNA: TGTGCCAGCAGCGAACCGGGACATCTTGCCGACTATCTCTCCTACGAGCAGTACTTC. It translates to CASSEPGHLADYLSYEQYF. V usage is TRBV11-3 and J usage is TRBJ2-7; D is perhaps TRBD1 (6 bases). This CDR3 is built from 19 residues. Trimming cost V 5 bases and J 0 bases, with 26 bases left between them. CDR1 is SGHNT and CDR2 is YENEEA in the germline V gene.

V is TRBV9 and J is TRBJ1-6; the D gene is possibly TRBD1 (5 bases). The germline V gene has CDR1 SGDLS and CDR2 YYNGEE. The CDR3 has 15 residues. Trimming removed 4 bases from V and 8 bases from J, with 16 bases in between. The CDR3 reads CASSPWDGGDSPLHF. The CDR3 DNA is TGTGCCAGCAGCCCCTGGGACGGAGGAGATTCACCCCTCCACTTT.

The V call is TRBV7-2, the J call TRBJ1-1, with TRBD1 matching 7 bases. Germline V lookup: CDR1 SGHTA, CDR2 FQGNSA. The V and J ends lost 5 bases and 5 bases, in that order; junction bases with no gene match: 11. This CDR3 has 15 amino acids. CDR3 nucleotides: TGTGCCAGCAGCACTAGACAGGGATTATGGACTGAAGCTTTCTTT. This encodes CASSTRQGLWTEAFF.

The chain links TRBV6-6 to TRBJ2-7, with 11 bases identical to TRBD1. The germline V gene encodes CDR1 MNHNY and CDR2 SVGAGI (reference sequence). The CDR3 spans 15 residues. V was pared by 5 bases and J by 0 bases, with 3 bases of the junction left unmatched. The CDR3 loop is CASSRDRGSSYEQYF. The CDR3 region has the DNA TGTGCCAGCAGTAGGGACAGGGGGAGCTCCTACGAGCAGTACTTC.

The rearrangement joins TRBV23-1 to TRBJ2-7, with 9 bases identical to TRBD2. TRBV23-1 is an open reading frame, and its role is uncertain. The length of the CDR3 is 18 residues. Trimming took 0 bases from V and 5 from J; bases not matched to a gene: 14. The chain's CDR3 is CASSQSASGDAQGDEQYF. The CDR3 bases are TGCGCCAGCAGTCAATCAGCTAGCGGGGACGCCCAGGGGGACGAGCAGTACTTC.

The V and J genes are TRBV27 and TRBJ2-7; D unresolved. Germline CDR1 MNHEY, CDR2 SMNVEV (reference sequence). This CDR3 is 12 amino acids long. Trimming pared 5 bases from V and 7 bases from J, leaving 12 bases between. This chain's CDR3 is CASSRWGQEQYF. In DNA form, the CDR3 reads TGTGCCAGCAGTCGGTGGGGTCAGGAGCAGTACTTC.

The rearrangement uses TRBV7-2 and TRBJ2-1, with TRBD2 matching over 13 bases. The CDR3 is 18 residues long. Per the germline V gene, CDR1 is SGHTA and CDR2 is FQGNSA. Unmatched junction bases numbered 10, after V lost 1 base and J lost 7 bases. The CDR3 region has the DNA TGTGCCAGCAGCTTAGTGCCACTAGCGGGAGGGTTTTGGAATGAGCAGTTCTTC. Protein product: CASSLVPLAGGFWNEQFF.

This chain links TRBV19 with TRBJ1-4; 7 bases align to TRBD1. The length of the CDR3 is 18 residues. The germline V gene encodes CDR1 LNHDA and CDR2 SQIVND (reference sequence). V gave up 6 bases and J gave up 7 bases; unmatched junction bases: 20. CDR3 nucleotides: TGTGCCAGTAGCACCGGGACAGCCGTTCCGAGATGGGGTGAAAAACTGTTTTTT. It translates to CASSTGTAVPRWGEKLFF.